What follows describes a single T cell receptor beta chain. Its matching antigen is unknown. CD45RO-negative cells were positively selected for CCR7, leaving out terminally differentiated effector memory CD45RA+ cells. This sample stems from a study of shared clonotypes between healthy human individuals. Study-wide results and caveats: Larger richness was generally estimated for naive than memory subsets.

This CDR3 contains 17 residues. Trimming at V came to 5 bases and at J to 1 base, leaving 9 bases not matched to a gene. Germline V gene sequence: CDR1 SGHTA, CDR2 FQGNSA. The material for each subset, its genomic DNA, was split evenly across several immunoSEQ plates. Assay used: immunoSEQ multiplex PCR; TCRdb lists only in-frame clones, some missing. In the table there are around 2,100,000 clones, about 95% of which are singletons. The receptor's source is a young man in good health. Sequences were obtained from naive CD8+ T cells sorted from blood. The chain recombines TRBV7-2 with TRBJ2-5; 11 nucleotides match TRBD2. The CDR3 spells CASSPHGTSGLQETQYF. Here the CDR3 DNA reads TGTGCCAGCAGCCCACATGGGACTAGCGGTCTCCAAGAGACCCAGTACTTC.